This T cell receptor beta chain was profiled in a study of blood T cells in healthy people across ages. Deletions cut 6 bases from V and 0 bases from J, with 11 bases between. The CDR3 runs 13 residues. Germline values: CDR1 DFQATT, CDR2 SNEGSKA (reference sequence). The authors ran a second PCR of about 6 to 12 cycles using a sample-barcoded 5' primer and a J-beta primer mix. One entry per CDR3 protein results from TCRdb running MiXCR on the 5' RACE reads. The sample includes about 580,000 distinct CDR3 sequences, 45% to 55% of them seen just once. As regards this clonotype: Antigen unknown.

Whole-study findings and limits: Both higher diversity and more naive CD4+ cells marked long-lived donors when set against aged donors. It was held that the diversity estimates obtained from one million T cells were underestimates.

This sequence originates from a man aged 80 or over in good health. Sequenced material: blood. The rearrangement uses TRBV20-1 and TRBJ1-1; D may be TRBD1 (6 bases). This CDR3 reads CSAGGGMNTEAFF. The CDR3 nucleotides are TGCAGTGCCGGGGGCGGCATGAACACTGAAGCTTTCTTT.